This T cell receptor beta chain was profiled in a study of identical twins (TCRdb year 2016). About the investigation overall: The study deep-sequenced TCR alpha and beta repertoires from monozygotic twins, unrelated adults of various ages and cord blood to test whether fetal clonotypes persist. To rule out contamination, replicate twin experiments were performed at different times with different library preparation protocols.

Results the study describes overall, beyond this receptor: Because the same donors could not be followed over many years, the conclusions relied on cross-sectional statistical analysis. The excess sharing between twins in beta out-of-frame sequences was weaker because fewer shared sequences reduced the signal-to-noise ratio. In monozygotic twins, out-of-frame TCR alpha sharing was systematically underestimated by recombination models, although the models agreed with sharing between unrelated individuals. Compared with coincidental sharing between unrelated individuals, an excess of low generation-probability sequences was observed among out-of-frame TCR alpha sequences shared between twins. Zero-insertion analyses could be partly confounded by invariant T cells such as MAIT and iNKT, though diverse VJ usage argued against such confounding for most clonotypes. Fewer insertions were carried by abundant cord blood beta clonotypes, a similar but weaker trend appeared in young adult naive repertoires, and no such trend appeared in memory repertoires.

Note on this clonotype: The antigen it binds to is not known. Base qualities are not recorded, but no much larger clone differs from it by a single base.

CDR1 and CDR2, per the germline V gene, are SGHTA and FQGTGA. V gives up 5 bases and J gives up 0 bases, and the segment between their germline ends measures 9 bases. There are 14 amino acids in the CDR3, from cysteine to phenylalanine inclusive. The read is trimmed to its CDR3 DNA, 42 bases read in frame from base 1. Library creation used 5' RACE. Sequenced using an Illumina HiSeq 2000. A universal primer binding site was introduced by template switching, and a unique molecular identifier was present in the final cDNA, enabling accurate counting of TCR cDNA molecules. Specific primers in the conserved constant-segment region were used to synthesize first-strand cDNA for TCR alpha and beta chains. To control for contamination, every cDNA library carried two barcodes: a SMART-Mk sample barcode plus Illumina barcodes. TruSeq adapter sequences and Illumina sample barcodes were added in two successive PCR steps. The Illumina HiSeq platform was used with custom primers to sequence TCR alpha and beta cDNA libraries. Per the authors' processing: MiGEC processed the raw reads to extract unique molecular identifiers, while MiXCR was used to determine the CDR3 positions. For each individual, recombination models were inferred using an EM algorithm with the repgenHMM and IGoR tools. Shared clonotypes were analyzed with the tcR package in R, and sharing was normalized by the product of cloneset sizes. To study raw recombination without the effects of thymic and clonal selection, out-of-frame nonproductive sequences were analyzed. TCRdb reprocessing: public reads trimmed at Q25 with fastp, clones called with MiXCR, in-frame beta chains kept. Every entry covers one CDR3 protein and lists the most common genes and DNA from its rows. These V and J calls originate from TCRdb's pipeline instead of the authors' own analysis. This sample lists under 350,000 distinct CDR3 sequences; less than 9.5% were detected once. The ten largest clones capture approximately 6.5% of the sample.

Every donor was a healthy Caucasian. Three pairs of female monozygotic twins, all aged about 18 to 30 years, made up the twin cohort. Positive isolation kits from Invitrogen were used to isolate the CD4+ and CD8+ T cell populations. Separately, the same data were catalogued under a study of yellow fever vaccine responses in identical twins. The other study reports the following: The T cell response to vaccination in identical twins was reported by the authors to appear partly convergent and partly personalized. In the study, vaccine-responding T cell clones were precisely tracked in identical twins.

This sequence originates from a woman aged 18-30 years in good health. In this chain, TRBV7-3 is recombined with TRBJ2-3, with the D gene call left open. The material sequenced was CD8+ T cells sorted from blood. Here is the DNA: TGTGCCAGCAGCGATTCTAGGAGCACAGATACGCAGTATTTT. The encoded protein is CASSDSRSTDTQYF. The CDR3 plus the reference TRBV7-3 and TRBJ2-3 genes for the other parts give the full variable domain: GAGVSQTPSNKVTEKGKYVELRCDPISGHTALYWYRQSLGQGPEFLIYFQGTGAADDSGLPNDRFFAVRPEGSVSTLKIQRTERGDSAVYLCASSDSRSTDTQYFGPGTRLTVL.